Shown below are 11 T cell receptor beta chains from a single sample sequenced in a study of OX40 agonist ivuxolimab in advanced cancers. Repertoires were generated with immunoSEQ multiplex PCR, while TCRdb's copy carries only in-frame clones and drops some. The sample has tens of thousands of clones, around 85% seen once. The sequencing here drew on CD4+ or CD8+ T cells sorted from blood, taken in a trial of the OX40 agonist ivuxolimab. These receptors were obtained from an adult with an advanced solid tumor such as melanoma, head and neck, liver or kidney cancer.

The V and J genes are TRBV18 and TRBJ1-4; 10 bases fit TRBD1. Germline CDR1 KGHSH, CDR2 LQKENI. The CDR3 length is 14 residues. The V segment lost 4 bases and the J segment 7 bases; nucleotides outside the gene matches: 3. CDR3 sequence: CASSRGTGVEKLFF. The CDR3 DNA reads as TGTGCCAGCTCACGAGGGACAGGGGTTGAAAAACTGTTTTTT.

The J gene is TRBJ2-7, the V gene TRBV11-2, with D perhaps TRBD1 (5 bases). Trimming removed 5 bases at V and 0 bases at J, with 8 bases between. CDR3 length equals 13 residues. CDR1 is SGHAT, CDR2 FQNNGV, per germline. The DNA for the CDR3 is TGTGCCAGCAGCCAGGGCGGCTCCTACGAGCAGTACTTC. It is translated as CASSQGGSYEQYF.

Worth noting for this clone: Distinct nucleotide sequences in the sample also encode this CDR3. This chain joins TRBV4-1 and TRBJ1-5, with a tentative D call TRBD1 (5 bases). The CDR3 loop spans 16 amino acids. Trimming shortened V by 0 bases and J by 2 bases, and 11 bases separated the two germline ends. Germline CDR1 and CDR2: MGHRA and YSYEKL. Here the CDR3 DNA reads TGCGCCAGCAGCCAAGACGGGGGAATCGGCAATCAGCCCCAGCATTTT. It translates to CASSQDGGIGNQPQHF.

This sequence joins TRBV6-1 and TRBJ2-6; D ambiguous. Germline CDR1 MNHNS, CDR2 SASEGT. The CDR3 is 13 residues long. The V end lost 8 bases, the J end lost 0 bases, and 5 bases lay between the germline ends. The CDR3 DNA sequence: TGTGCCAGCGAGTTCTCTGGGGCCAACGTCCTGACTTTC. This translates into CASEFSGANVLTF.

V usage is TRBV6-4 and J usage is TRBJ2-3, with TRBD2 matching over 12 bases. CDR1 is MRHNA, CDR2 SNTAGT, per germline. CDR3 size: 15 residues. After removal of 6 bases from V and 5 bases from J, the junction contained 6 bases not matched to a gene. The CDR3: CASRLAGGPLDTQYF. CDR3 bases: TGTGCCAGCAGGCTAGCGGGAGGGCCGTTAGATACGCAGTATTTT.

The CDR3, as DNA: TGTGCCAGCAGTGATAGTAGGGGACATTCACCCCTCCACTTT. Translation gives CASSDSRGHSPLHF. The chain joins TRBV2 to TRBJ1-6; perhaps TRBD1 as D (5 bases). Germline V gives CDR1 SNHLY, CDR2 FYNNEI. The V and J ends lost 3 bases and 8 bases respectively, with 11 bases between them. The CDR3 loop spans 14 amino acids.

The V and J genes are TRBV5-6 and TRBJ2-3; 13 bases match TRBD2. Germline V gene sequence: CDR1 SGHDT, CDR2 YYEEEE. The junction had 14 bases not matched to a gene; V was cut back by 2 bases and J by 5 bases. The CDR3 runs 19 residues. In DNA form, the CDR3 reads TGTGCCAGCAGCTTACGGACTAGCGGGAGCCTCGGTAAGAGAGATACGCAGTATTTT. It codes for CASSLRTSGSLGKRDTQYF. Full variable domain (outside the CDR3, taken from reference TRBV5-6 and TRBJ2-3): DAGVTQSPTHLIKTRGQQVTLRCSPKSGHDTVSWYQQALGQGPQFIFQYYEEEERQRGNFPDRFSGHQFPNYSSELNVNALLLGDSALYLCASSLRTSGSLGKRDTQYFGPGTRLTVL.

The chain is built from TRBV9 and TRBJ1-1, with D unclear. V was trimmed by 0 bases and J by 0 bases, leaving 3 bases between them. CDR3 length: 13 amino acids. Germline V gene sequence: CDR1 SGDLS, CDR2 YYNGEE. The CDR3: CASSVDLNTEAFF. As DNA, the CDR3 is TGTGCCAGCAGCGTAGACCTGAACACTGAAGCTTTCTTT.

V gene TRBV5-3 combines with J gene TRBJ1-6, with D possibly matching TRBD1 (5 bases). TRBV5-3 is treated as an ORF (open reading frame) with a function not yet certain. The CDR3 has 14 residues. The V gene lost 7 bases and the J gene lost 10 bases, with 18 bases spanning the gap. The chain's CDR3 is CARWHRDERSPLHF. Written as DNA, the CDR3 is TGTGCCAGATGGCATAGGGACGAGAGATCACCCCTCCACTTT.

This sequence joins TRBV5-6 and TRBJ2-2, with 8 bases fitting TRBD1. The CDR3 has 15 amino acids. J gave up 3 bases and V 3 bases, and 4 bases lay outside the gene matches. The germline CDR1 and CDR2 sequences are SGHDT and YYEEEE. CDR3 sequence: CASSSRGRDTGELFF. In nucleotides, the CDR3 is TGTGCCAGCAGCTCCAGGGGGCGCGACACCGGGGAGCTGTTTTTT.

The chain is built from TRBV5-4 and TRBJ2-3; either TRBD1 or TRBD2 may fit D (5 bases each). Trimming removed 5 bases from V and 0 bases from J, with 19 bases in between. The germline V gene encodes CDR1 SGHNT and CDR2 YYREEE (reference sequence). There are 17 residues in the CDR3. The DNA of the CDR3 is TGTGCCAGCAGTTTGCCCCTGGGGCGGGCAAGCACAGATACGCAGTATTTT. This sequence encodes CASSLPLGRASTDTQYF.